The sequence of this T cell receptor beta chain was determined in a study of post-analysis software for immune sequencing data. Included in the TCR beta cDNA libraries were unique molecular identifiers. Via MiXCR, TCRdb re-called the PCR reads, giving one row per CDR3 protein. This sample has about 820,000 distinct CDR3 sequences; under 70% occur once, and the top ten carry approximately 4.3%. Germline-derived CDR1 and CDR2 are DFQATT and SNEGSKA (reference sequence). This CDR3 comprises 16 residues. The V end lost 0 bases, the J end lost 2 bases, and 17 bases lay between the germline ends. Study-wide results and limits: Comparison with controls showed significantly lower normalized Chao1 diversity in multiple sclerosis patients. Five TRBV segments, including TRBV5-6, TRBV5-1 and TRBV20-1, were more frequent in patients than controls. Samples prepared in the same batch strongly co-clustered by F measure.

To note about this clonotype: Its antigen is unidentified.

Sequences were obtained from blood. V usage is TRBV20-1 and J usage is TRBJ2-7, with D maybe TRBD1 (5 bases). This receptor was identified in a girl aged 5 to 17 with multiple sclerosis. Here the CDR3 reads CSARDLGQTRTYEQYF. Here the CDR3 DNA reads TGCAGTGCTAGAGATCTCGGACAAACTCGCACCTACGAGCAGTACTTC.